These T cell receptor beta chains were read from a single sample in a study of blood T cell repertoires in COVID-19. Assay used: immunoSEQ multiplex PCR; TCRdb lists only in-frame clones, some missing. This table holds about 350,000 clones, 80% to 90% found once. The material sequenced was peripheral blood. Source of these receptors: a man aged 30 to 45 with COVID-19, enrolled during active disease. Both conserved end residues are part of each CDR3. Fields, in order: CDR3 DNA, CDR3 protein, V gene, CDR3 length, J gene, clone size, D gene. A D gene is named only where the DNA matches it firmly. Only part of the rows carry a size: once, few, many, or a class if the clone is expanded.

TGTGCCAGCAATCCAGTGGGACAGGCGATTGGGGGTGAGCAGTTCTTC	CASNPVGQAIGGEQFF	TRBV6-6	16	TRBJ2-1	-	TRBD1
TGTGCCAGCAGCTTAGGCGGGGCAGCGGATACGCAGTATTTT	CASSLGGAADTQYF	TRBV7-2	14	TRBJ2-3	-	-
TGTGCCTGGAGTGTAAGTTCAGGGGTCATCTACGAGCAGTACTTC	CAWSVSSGVIYEQYF	TRBV30	15	TRBJ2-7	-	-
TGTGCCAGCAGTAAGGGGACTAGCGGGAGCTACGAGCAGTACTTC	CASSKGTSGSYEQYF	TRBV6-5	15	TRBJ2-7	-	TRBD2
TGTGCCAACATTGACAGGGGCAACACTGAAGCTTTCTTT	CANIDRGNTEAFF	TRBV21-1	13	TRBJ1-1	-	-
TGTGCAAGTCGCTTAGGTGGGACAGGGTGCACCTACGAGCAGTACTTC	CASRLGGTGCTYEQYF	TRBV12-2	16	TRBJ2-7	-	-
TGTGCCAGCAGCCCCCAGGGGGGCGCTGGAAACACCATATATTTT	CASSPQGGAGNTIYF	TRBV7-3	15	TRBJ1-3	few	TRBD1
TGTGCCAGCAGTTATCTAGCGGGAGTCGCCTACGAGCAGTACTTC	CASSYLAGVAYEQYF	TRBV2	15	TRBJ2-7	few	TRBD2
TGTGCCAGCGGGATACAGGGGGTGAACACTGAAGCTTTCTTT	CASGIQGVNTEAFF	TRBV5-4	14	TRBJ1-1	-	TRBD1
TGTGCCAGCAGTCGGCAGGGGGCGCCCCCCGGGGAGCTGTTTTTT	CASSRQGAPPGELFF	TRBV6-2/TRBV6-3	15	TRBJ2-2	once	TRBD1
TGCGCCAGCAGCCAATATCCTGTTGTCGACAATGAGCAGTTCTTC	CASSQYPVVDNEQFF	TRBV4-3	15	TRBJ2-1	-	-
TGTGCCAGTAGTACGAGGGCGGGGACAGCAATGAACACTGAAGCTTTCTTT	CASSTRAGTAMNTEAFF	TRBV19	17	TRBJ1-1	few	TRBD1
TGTGCCAGCAGCTCCTCGTACCAAGAGACCCAGTACTTC	CASSSSYQETQYF	TRBV7-6	13	TRBJ2-5	-	-
TGCGCCAGCAGCTTGGAAACAGTCAACACTGAAGCTTTCTTT	CASSLETVNTEAFF	TRBV5-1	14	TRBJ1-1	-	-
TGTGCCAGCAGCCAACAGGGGATGCAGCCCCAGCATTTT	CASSQQGMQPQHF	TRBV3-1/TRBV3-2	13	TRBJ1-5	once	-
TGTGCCAGCAGCGTTCGAGGAGTACAAGAGACCCAGTACTTC	CASSVRGVQETQYF	TRBV9	14	TRBJ2-5	-	-
TGTGCCAGCAGTTTCGCCCTGGGACAAAGGACAGATACGCAGTATTTT	CASSFALGQRTDTQYF	TRBV27	16	TRBJ2-3	-	-
TGTGCCAGCAGCGTTCGACAGTCTCTCTCTGGGGCCAACGTCCTGACTTTC	CASSVRQSLSGANVLTF	TRBV9	17	TRBJ2-6	-	-
TGTGCCAGCAGTTCCGGGACTTCCAATGAGCAGTTCTTC	CASSSGTSNEQFF	TRBV27	13	TRBJ2-1	many	-
TGTGCCAGCAGCTCCGTAGCGGGGGGGAGTGATACGCAGTATTTT	CASSSVAGGSDTQYF	TRBV6-5	15	TRBJ2-3	-	TRBD2